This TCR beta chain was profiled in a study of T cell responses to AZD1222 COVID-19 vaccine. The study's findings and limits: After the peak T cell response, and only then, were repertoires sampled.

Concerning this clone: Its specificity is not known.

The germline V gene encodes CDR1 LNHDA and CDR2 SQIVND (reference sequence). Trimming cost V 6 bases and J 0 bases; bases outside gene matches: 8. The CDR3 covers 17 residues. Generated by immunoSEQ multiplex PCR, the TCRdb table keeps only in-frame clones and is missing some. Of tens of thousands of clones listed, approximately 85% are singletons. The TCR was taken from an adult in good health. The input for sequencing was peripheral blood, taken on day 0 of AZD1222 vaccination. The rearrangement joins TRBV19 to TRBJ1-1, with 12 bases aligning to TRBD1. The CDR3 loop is CASSRGQGAIMNTEAFF. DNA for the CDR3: TGTGCCAGTAGCAGGGGACAGGGGGCGATCATGAACACTGAAGCTTTCTTT.